This TCR beta chain was observed in a study of blood T cell repertoires in COVID-19. Clones were sequenced by immunoSEQ multiplex PCR, and TCRdb holds only the in-frame ones, with some missing. The sample consists of about 160,000 clones, roughly 81% of them appearing once. Per germline, CDR1 SGDLS and CDR2 YYNGEE. Trimming removed 4 bases from V and 10 bases from J; junction bases left unmatched: 7. The CDR3 is 14 residues long. Input material: peripheral blood. The V call is TRBV9, the J call TRBJ2-2; TRBD1 matches at 10 bases. This TCR was sampled from a woman aged 55-69 years with COVID-19, enrolled during active disease. CDR3 in amino acids: CASSIRQGASELFF. The DNA for the CDR3 is TGTGCCAGCAGCATTAGACAGGGGGCTTCGGAGCTGTTTTTT.